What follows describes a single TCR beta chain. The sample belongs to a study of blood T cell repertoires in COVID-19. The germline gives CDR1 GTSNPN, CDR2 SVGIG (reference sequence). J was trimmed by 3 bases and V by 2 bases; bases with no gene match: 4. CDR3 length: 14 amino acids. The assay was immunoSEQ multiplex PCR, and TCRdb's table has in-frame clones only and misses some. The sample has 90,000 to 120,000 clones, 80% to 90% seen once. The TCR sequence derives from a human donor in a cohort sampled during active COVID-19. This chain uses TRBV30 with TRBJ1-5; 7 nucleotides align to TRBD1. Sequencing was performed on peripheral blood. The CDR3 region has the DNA TGTGCCTGGAGTAAGGGACAGCTCAATCAGCCCCAGCATTTT. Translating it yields CAWSKGQLNQPQHF.